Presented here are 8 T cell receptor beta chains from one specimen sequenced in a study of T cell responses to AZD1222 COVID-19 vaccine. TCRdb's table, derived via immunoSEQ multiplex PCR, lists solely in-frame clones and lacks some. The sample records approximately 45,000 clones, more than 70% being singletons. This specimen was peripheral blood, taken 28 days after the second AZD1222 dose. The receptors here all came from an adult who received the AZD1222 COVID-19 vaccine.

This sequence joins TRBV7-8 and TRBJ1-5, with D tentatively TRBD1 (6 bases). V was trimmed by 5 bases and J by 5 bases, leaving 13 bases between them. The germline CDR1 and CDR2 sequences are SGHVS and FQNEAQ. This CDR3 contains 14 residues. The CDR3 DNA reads TGTGCCAGCAGCCCAAACAGGGAGGATCAGCCCCAGCATTTT. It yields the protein CASSPNREDQPQHF.

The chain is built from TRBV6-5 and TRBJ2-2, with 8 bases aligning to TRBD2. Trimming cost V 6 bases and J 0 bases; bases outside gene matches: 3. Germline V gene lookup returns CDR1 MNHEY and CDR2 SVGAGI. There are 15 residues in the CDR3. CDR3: CASRYSGANTGELFF. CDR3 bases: TGTGCCAGCAGATATAGCGGGGCGAACACCGGGGAGCTGTTTTTT.

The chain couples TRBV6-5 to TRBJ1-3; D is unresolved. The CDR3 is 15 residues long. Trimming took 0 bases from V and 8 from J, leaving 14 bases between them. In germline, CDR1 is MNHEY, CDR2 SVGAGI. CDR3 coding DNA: TGTGCCAGCAGTTACTCGAAATTGGAGGGATACACCATATATTTT. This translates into CASSYSKLEGYTIYF.

The CDR3 DNA reads as TGTGCCAGCAGTTGGGGGGACCAATCCCAAGAGACCCAGTACTTC. Translating gives CASSWGDQSQETQYF. The V and J genes are TRBV6-6 and TRBJ2-5; possibly TRBD2 for D (6 bases). The CDR3 spans 15 residues. V was pared by 4 bases and J by 1 base, with 13 bases between. Germline V gene data show CDR1 as MNHNY and CDR2 as SVGAGI (reference sequence).

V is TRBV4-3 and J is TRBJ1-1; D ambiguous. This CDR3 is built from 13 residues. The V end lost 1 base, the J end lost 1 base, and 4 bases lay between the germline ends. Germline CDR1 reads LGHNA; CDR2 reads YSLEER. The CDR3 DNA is TGCGCCAGCAGCCAAGTTAGGAACACTGAAGCTTTCTTT. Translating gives CASSQVRNTEAFF.

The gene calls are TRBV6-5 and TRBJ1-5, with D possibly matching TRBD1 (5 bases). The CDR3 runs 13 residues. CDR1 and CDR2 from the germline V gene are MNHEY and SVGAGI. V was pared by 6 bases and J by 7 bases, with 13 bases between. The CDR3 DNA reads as TGTGCCAGCAGCGCTGAGAGGGGACAGCCCCAGCATTTT. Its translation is CASSAERGQPQHF.

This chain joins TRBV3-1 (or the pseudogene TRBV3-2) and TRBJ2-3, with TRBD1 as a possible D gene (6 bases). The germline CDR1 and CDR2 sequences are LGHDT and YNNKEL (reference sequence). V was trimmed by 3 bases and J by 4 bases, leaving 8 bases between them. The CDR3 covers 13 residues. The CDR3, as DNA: TGTGCCAGCAGCCACAGGGGCCCAGATACGCAGTATTTT. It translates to CASSHRGPDTQYF.

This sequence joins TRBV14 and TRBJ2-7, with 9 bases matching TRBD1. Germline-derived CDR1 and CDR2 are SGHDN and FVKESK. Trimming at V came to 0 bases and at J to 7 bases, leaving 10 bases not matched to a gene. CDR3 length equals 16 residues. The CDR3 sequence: CASSQDLGDRVREQYF. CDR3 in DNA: TGTGCCAGCAGCCAAGATCTGGGGGACAGGGTCCGGGAGCAGTACTTC.